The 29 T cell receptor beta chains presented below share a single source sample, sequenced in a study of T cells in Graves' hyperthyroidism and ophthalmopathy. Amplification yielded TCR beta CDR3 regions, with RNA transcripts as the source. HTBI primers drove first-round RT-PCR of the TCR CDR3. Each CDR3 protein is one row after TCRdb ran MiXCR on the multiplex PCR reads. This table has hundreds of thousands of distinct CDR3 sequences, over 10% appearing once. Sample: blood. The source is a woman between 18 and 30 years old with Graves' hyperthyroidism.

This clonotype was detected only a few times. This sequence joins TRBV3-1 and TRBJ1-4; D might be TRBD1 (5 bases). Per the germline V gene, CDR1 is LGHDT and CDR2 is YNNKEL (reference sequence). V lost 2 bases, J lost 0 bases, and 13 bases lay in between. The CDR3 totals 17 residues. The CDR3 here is CASSQSRVGPTNEKLFF. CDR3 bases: TGTGCCAGCAGCCAATCAAGGGTGGGGCCAACTAATGAAAAACTGTTTTTT.

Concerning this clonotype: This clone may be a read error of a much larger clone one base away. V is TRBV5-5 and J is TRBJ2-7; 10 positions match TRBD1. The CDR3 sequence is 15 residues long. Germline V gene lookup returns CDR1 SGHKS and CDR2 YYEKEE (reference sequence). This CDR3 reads CAGSFGTGADYEQYF. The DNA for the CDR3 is TGTGCCGGCAGCTTCGGGACAGGGGCGGACTACGAGCAGTACTTC. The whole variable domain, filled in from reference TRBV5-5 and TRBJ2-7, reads DAGVTQSPTHLIKTRGQQVTLRCSPISGHKSVSWYQQVLGQGPQFIFQYYEKEERGRGNFPDRFSARQFPNYSSELNVNALLLGDSALYLCAGSFGTGADYEQYFGPGTRLTVT.

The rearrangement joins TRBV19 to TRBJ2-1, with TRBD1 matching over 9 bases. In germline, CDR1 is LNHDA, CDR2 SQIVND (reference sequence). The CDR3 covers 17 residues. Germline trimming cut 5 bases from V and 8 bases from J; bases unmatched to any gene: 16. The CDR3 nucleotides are TGTGCCAGTAGTCCCTCATTCGGGGGGACAGGGTTAGATGAGCAGTTCTTC. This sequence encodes CASSPSFGGTGLDEQFF.

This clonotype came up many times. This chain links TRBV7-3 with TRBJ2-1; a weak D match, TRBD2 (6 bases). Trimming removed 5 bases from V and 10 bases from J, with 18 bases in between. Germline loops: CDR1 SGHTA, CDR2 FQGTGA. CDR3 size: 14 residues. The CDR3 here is CASSQKYGGDEQFF. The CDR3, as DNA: TGTGCCAGCAGCCAGAAATACGGGGGAGACGAGCAGTTCTTC. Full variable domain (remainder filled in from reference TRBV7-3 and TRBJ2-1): GAGVSQTPSNKVTEKGKYVELRCDPISGHTALYWYRQSLGQGPEFLIYFQGTGAADDSGLPNDRFFAVRPEGSVSTLKIQRTERGDSAVYLCASSQKYGGDEQFFGPGTRLTVL.

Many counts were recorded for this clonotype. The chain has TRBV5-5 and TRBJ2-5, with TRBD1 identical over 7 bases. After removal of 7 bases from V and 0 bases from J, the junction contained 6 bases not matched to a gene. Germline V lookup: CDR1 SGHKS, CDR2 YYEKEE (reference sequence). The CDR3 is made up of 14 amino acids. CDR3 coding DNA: TGTGCCAGCGTTCGAGGGGGCGACCAAGAGACCCAGTACTTC. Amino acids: CASVRGGDQETQYF. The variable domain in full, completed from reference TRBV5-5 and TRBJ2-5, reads DAGVTQSPTHLIKTRGQQVTLRCSPISGHKSVSWYQQVLGQGPQFIFQYYEKEERGRGNFPDRFSARQFPNYSSELNVNALLLGDSALYLCASVRGGDQETQYFGPGTRLLVL.

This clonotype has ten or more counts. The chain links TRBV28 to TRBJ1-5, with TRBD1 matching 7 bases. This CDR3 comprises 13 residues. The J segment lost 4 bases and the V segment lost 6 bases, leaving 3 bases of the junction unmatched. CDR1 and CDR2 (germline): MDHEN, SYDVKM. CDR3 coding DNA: TGTGCCAGCAGAGAGACAGGGAATCAGCCCCAGCATTTT. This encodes CASRETGNQPQHF.

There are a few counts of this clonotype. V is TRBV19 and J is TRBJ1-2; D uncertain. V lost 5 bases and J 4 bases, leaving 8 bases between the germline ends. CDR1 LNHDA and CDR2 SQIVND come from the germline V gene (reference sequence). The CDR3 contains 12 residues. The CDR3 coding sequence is TGTGCCAGTAGTGGGGTTCGCTATGGCTACACCTTC. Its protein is CASSGVRYGYTF.

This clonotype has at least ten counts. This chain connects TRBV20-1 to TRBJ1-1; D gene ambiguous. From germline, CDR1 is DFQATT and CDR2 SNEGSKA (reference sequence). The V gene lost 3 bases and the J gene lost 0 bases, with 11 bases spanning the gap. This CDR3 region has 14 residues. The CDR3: CSASPTMMNTEAFF. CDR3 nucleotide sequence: TGCAGTGCTAGCCCTACGATGATGAACACTGAAGCTTTCTTT.

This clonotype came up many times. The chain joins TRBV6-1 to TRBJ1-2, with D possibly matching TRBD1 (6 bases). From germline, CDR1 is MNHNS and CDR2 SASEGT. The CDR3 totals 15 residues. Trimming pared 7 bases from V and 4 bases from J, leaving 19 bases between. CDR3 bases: TGTGCCAGCAACAGATTCCGGGACACGTTCTATGGCTACACCTTC. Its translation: CASNRFRDTFYGYTF.

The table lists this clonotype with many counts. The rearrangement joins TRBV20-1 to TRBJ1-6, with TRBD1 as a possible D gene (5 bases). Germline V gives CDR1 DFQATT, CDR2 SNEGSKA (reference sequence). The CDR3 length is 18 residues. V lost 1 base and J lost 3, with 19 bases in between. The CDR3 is CSARARLRGAYYNSPLHF. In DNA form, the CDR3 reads TGCAGTGCTAGAGCACGGTTGAGAGGGGCGTACTATAATTCACCCCTCCACTTT.

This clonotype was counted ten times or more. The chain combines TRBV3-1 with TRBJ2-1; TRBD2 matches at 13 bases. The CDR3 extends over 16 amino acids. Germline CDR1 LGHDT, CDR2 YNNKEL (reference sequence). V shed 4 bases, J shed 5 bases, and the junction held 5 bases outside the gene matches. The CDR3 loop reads CASSPWTSGSDNEQFF. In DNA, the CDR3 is TGTGCCAGCAGCCCCTGGACTAGCGGGAGCGACAATGAGCAGTTCTTC.

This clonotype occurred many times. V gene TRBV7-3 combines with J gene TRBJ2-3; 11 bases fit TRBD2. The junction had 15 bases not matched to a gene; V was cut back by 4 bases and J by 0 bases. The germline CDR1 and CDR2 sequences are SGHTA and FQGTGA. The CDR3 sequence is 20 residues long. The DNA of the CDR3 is TGTGCCAGCAGCTCGACCCCGGGACTAGCGGCTAAGCCTAGCACAGATACGCAGTATTTT. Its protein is CASSSTPGLAAKPSTDTQYF.

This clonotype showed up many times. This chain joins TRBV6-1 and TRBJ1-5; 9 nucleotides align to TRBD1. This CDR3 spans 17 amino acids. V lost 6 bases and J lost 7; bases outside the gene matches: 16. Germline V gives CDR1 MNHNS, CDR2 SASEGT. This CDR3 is CASRGAVGTGIGQPQHF. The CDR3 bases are TGTGCCAGCAGGGGAGCAGTGGGGACAGGGATTGGCCAGCCCCAGCATTTT.

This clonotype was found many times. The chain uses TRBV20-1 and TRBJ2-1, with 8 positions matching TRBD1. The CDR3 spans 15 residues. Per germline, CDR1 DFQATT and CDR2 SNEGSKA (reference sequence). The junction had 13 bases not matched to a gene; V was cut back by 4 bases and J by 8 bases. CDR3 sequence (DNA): TGCAGTGCTACCGCCCCGGGCAGGGGGCGGGATGAGCAGTTCTTC. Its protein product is CSATAPGRGRDEQFF.

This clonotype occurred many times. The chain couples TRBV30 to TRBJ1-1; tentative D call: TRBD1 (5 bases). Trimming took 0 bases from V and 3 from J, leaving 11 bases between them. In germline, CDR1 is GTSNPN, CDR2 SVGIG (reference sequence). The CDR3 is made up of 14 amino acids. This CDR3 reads CAWSVGQGDTEAFF. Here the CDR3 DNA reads TGTGCCTGGAGTGTAGGTCAAGGGGACACTGAAGCTTTCTTT.

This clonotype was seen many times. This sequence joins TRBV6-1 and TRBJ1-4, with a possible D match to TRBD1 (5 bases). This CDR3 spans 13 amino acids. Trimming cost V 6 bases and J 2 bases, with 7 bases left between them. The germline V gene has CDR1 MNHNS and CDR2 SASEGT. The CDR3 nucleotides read TGTGCCAGCAGAGGGGTGACTAATGAAAAACTGTTTTTT. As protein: CASRGVTNEKLFF.

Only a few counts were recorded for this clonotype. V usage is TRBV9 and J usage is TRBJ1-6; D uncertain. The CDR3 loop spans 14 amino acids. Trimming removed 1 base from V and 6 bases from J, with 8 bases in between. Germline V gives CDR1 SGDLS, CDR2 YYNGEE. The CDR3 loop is CASSVNSFNSPLHF. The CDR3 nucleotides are TGTGCCAGCAGCGTAAACAGTTTTAATTCACCCCTCCACTTT.

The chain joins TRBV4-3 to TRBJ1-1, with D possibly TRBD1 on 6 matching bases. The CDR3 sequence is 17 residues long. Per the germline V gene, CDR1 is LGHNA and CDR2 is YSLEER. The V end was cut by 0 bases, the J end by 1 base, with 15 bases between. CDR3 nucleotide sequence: TGCGCCAGCAGCCAAGATTTTCGAGGGGGAACGAACACTGAAGCTTTCTTT. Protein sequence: CASSQDFRGGTNTEAFF.

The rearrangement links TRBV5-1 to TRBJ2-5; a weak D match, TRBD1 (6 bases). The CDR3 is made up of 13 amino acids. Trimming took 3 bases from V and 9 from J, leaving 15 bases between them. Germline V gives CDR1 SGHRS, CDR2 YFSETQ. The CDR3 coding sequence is TGCGCCAGCAGCTCGACAGGTGACTTGGCCCAGTACTTC. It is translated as CASSSTGDLAQYF.

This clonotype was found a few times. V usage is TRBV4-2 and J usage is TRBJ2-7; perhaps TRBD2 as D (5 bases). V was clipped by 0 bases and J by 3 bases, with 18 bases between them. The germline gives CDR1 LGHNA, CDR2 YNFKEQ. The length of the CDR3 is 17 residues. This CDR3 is CASSQEVGADLYYEQYF. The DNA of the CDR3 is TGTGCCAGCAGCCAAGAAGTCGGAGCGGACCTATACTACGAGCAGTACTTC.

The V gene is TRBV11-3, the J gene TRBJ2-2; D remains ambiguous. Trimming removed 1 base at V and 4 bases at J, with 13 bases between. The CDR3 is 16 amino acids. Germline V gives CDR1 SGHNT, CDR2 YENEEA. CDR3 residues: CASSLVRPRATGELFF. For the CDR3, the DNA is TGTGCCAGCAGCTTAGTTCGCCCCCGGGCCACCGGGGAGCTGTTTTTT.

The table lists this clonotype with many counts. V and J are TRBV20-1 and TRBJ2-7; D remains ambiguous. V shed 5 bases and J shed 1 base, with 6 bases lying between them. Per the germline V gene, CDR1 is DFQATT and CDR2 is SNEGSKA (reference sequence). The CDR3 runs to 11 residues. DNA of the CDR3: TGCAGTGCTTGGAGATCCTACGAGCAGTACTTC. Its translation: CSAWRSYEQYF.

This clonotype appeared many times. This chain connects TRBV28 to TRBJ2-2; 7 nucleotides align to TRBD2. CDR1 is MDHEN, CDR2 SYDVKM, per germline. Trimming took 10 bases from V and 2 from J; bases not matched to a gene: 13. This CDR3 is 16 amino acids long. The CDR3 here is CATKIGAGLNTGELFF. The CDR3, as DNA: TGTGCCACCAAGATCGGAGCGGGACTTAACACCGGGGAGCTGTTTTTT.

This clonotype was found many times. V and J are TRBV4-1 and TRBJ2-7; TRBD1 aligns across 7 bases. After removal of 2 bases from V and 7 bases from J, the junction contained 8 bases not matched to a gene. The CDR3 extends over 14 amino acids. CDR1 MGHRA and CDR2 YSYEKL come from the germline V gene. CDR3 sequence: CASSQPRTGREQYF. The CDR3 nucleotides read TGCGCCAGCAGCCAACCTCGGACAGGACGGGAGCAGTACTTC.

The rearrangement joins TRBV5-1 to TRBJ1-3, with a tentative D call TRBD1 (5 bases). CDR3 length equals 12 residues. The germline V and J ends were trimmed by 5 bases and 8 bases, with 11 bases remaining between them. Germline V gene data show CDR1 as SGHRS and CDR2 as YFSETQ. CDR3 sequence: CASRAGLDTIYF. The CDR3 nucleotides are TGCGCCAGCAGGGCAGGGCTAGACACCATATATTTT.

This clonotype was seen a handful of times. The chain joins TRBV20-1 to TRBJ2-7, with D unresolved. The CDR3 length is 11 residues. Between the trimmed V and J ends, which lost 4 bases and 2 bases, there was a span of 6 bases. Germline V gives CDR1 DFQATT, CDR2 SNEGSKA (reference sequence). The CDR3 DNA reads TGCAGTGCTAACGGGCCCTACGAGCAGTACTTC. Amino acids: CSANGPYEQYF.

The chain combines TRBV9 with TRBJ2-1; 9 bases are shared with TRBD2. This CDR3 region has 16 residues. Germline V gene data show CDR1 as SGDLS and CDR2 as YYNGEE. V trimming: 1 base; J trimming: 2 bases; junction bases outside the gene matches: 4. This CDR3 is CASSVLSSGAYNEQFF. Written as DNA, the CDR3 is TGTGCCAGCAGCGTATTGTCTAGCGGGGCCTACAATGAGCAGTTCTTC.

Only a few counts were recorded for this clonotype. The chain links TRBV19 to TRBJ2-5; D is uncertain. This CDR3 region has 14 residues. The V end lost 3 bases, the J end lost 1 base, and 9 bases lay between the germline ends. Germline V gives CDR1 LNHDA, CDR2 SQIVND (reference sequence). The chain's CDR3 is CASSMGPAQETQYF. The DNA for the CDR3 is TGTGCCAGTAGTATGGGTCCGGCCCAAGAGACCCAGTACTTC.

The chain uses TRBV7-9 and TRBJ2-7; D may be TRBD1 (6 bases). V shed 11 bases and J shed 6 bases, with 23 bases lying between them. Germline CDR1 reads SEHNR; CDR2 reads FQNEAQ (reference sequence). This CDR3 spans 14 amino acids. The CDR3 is CASSLRDIRGEQYF. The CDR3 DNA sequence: TGTGCCTCTTCTCTAAGGGACATTCGTGGCGAGCAGTACTTC.